The entry below describes one T cell receptor (beta chain). Its target is not known. This sample is part of a study of cytomegalovirus exposure and HLA in healthy donors. Regarding the study as a whole: HLA alleles were associated with 15,000 to 20,000 TCR beta sequences in a later analysis at 0.05 false discovery rate.

13 Jbeta primers and 60 Vbeta primers were used for the PCR. Methods used by the authors: An analysis that came later counted 77 million or so unique TCR beta chains, approximately 11 million shared. This table comes from immunoSEQ multiplex PCR, and its TCRdb copy is limited to in-frame clones, with some not included. For V, J and clone size, that table is used; D and trimming come from the DNA. The ten top clones account for under 2.5%, within a sample of about 160,000 clones. The ends lost 3 bases at V and 4 bases at J; junction bases unmatched: 5. The germline V gene encodes CDR1 SGHNT and CDR2 YENEEA. The CDR3 contains 15 residues.

Sequences were obtained from PBMCs. The clonotype comes from a man aged 25 to 45 in good health and CMV-seronegative. This chain connects TRBV11-3 to TRBJ2-1, with TRBD2 matching over 8 bases. The CDR3 loop is CASSFQAGVYNEQFF. CDR3 DNA: TGTGCCAGCAGCTTCCAAGCGGGAGTTTACAATGAGCAGTTCTTC.